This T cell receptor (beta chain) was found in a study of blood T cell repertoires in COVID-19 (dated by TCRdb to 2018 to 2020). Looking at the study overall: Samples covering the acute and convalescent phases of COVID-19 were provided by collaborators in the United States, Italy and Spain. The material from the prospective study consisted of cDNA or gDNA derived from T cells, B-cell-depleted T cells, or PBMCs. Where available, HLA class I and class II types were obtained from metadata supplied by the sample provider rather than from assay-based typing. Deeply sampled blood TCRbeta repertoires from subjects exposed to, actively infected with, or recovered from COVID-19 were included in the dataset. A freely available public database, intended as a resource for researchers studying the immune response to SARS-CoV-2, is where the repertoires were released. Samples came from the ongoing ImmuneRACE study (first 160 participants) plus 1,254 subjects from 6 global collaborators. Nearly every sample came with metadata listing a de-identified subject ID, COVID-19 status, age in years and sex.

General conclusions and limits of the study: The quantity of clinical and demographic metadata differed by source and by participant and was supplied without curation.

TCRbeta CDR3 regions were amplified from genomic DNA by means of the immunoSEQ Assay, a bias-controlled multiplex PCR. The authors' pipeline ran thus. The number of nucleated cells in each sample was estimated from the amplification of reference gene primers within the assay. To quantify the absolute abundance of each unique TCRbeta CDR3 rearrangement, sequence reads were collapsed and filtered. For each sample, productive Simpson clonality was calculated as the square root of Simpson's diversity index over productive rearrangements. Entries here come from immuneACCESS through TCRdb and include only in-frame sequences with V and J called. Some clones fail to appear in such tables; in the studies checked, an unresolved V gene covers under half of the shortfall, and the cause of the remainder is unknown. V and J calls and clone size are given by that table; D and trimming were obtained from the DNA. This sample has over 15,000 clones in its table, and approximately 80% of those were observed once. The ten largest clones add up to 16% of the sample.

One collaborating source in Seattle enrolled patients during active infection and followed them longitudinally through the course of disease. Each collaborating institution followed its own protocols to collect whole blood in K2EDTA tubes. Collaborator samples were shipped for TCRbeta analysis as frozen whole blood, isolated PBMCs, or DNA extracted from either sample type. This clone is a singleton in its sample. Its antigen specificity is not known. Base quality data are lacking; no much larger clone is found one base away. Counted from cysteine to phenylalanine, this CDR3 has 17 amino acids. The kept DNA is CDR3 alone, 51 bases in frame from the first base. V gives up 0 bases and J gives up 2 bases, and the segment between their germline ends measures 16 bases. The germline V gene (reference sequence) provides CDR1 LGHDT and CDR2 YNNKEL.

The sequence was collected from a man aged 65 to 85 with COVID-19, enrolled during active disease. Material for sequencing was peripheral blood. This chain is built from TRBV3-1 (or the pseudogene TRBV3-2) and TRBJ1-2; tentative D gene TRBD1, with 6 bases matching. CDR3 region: CASSQDRAGVENYGYTF. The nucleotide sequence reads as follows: TGTGCCAGCAGCCAAGATAGGGCAGGGGTTGAGAACTATGGCTACACCTTC.